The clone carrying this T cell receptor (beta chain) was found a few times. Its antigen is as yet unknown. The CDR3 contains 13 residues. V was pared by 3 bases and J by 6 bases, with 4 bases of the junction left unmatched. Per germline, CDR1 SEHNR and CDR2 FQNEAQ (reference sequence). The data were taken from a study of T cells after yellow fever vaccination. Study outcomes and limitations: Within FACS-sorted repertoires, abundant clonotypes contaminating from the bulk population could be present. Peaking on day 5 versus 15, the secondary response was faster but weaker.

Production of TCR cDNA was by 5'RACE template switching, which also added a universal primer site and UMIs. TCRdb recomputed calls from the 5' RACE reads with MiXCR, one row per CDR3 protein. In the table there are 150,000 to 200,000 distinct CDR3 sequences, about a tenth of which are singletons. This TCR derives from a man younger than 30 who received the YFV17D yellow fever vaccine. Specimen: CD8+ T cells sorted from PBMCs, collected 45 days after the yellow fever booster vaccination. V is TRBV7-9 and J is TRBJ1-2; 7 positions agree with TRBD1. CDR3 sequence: CASSFGTVDGYTF. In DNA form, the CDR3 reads TGTGCCAGCAGCTTCGGGACAGTGGATGGCTACACCTTC.